One and the same sample provided the 22 T cell receptor beta chains below, sequenced in a study of blood T cell repertoires in COVID-19. Sequenced by immunoSEQ multiplex PCR; TCRdb stores in-frame clones only, minus some. This table has 220,000 or so clones, 75% to 85% appearing once. Material for sequencing was peripheral blood. These receptors were obtained from an elderly woman with COVID-19, enrolled during active disease.

This sequence joins TRBV5-4 and TRBJ2-5; 7 positions agree with TRBD2. J was trimmed by 4 bases and V by 0 bases; bases with no gene match: 3. CDR3 length: 14 amino acids. CDR1 and CDR2 from the germline V gene are SGHNT and YYREEE (reference sequence). Here the CDR3 reads CASSLEGGRETQYF. As DNA, the CDR3 is TGTGCCAGCAGCTTGGAGGGAGGGCGAGAGACCCAGTACTTC.

This clone was seen only once. The chain has TRBV23-1 and TRBJ1-6, with D perhaps TRBD1 (5 bases). TRBV23-1 is recorded as an ORF, its role being uncertain. The CDR3 is made up of 11 amino acids. V dropped 10 bases and J dropped 11 bases, with 12 bases sitting between them. The CDR3 here is CATGGWTPLHF. Here the CDR3 DNA reads TGCGCCACGGGGGGGTGGACACCCCTCCACTTT.

This clone was detected only a few times. The chain combines TRBV28 with TRBJ1-5; D remains ambiguous. CDR1 MDHEN and CDR2 SYDVKM come from the germline V gene. There are 13 residues in the CDR3. V lost 2 bases, J lost 4 bases, and 6 bases lay in between. For the CDR3, the DNA is TGTGCCAGCAGTTTAACCGGGAATCAGCCCCAGCATTTT. It codes for CASSLTGNQPQHF.

The chain has TRBV4-3 and TRBJ2-4; 7 bases fit TRBD2. Germline-derived CDR1 and CDR2 are LGHNA and YSLEER. This CDR3 spans 16 amino acids. With V trimmed by 1 base and J by 0 bases, 3 bases remained unmatched. CDR3 region: CASSQASGLAKNIQYF. The CDR3 DNA reads as TGCGCCAGCAGCCAAGCTAGCGGTTTAGCCAAAAACATTCAGTACTTC.

This clone was detected once. The rearrangement uses TRBV2 and TRBJ1-6; D is perhaps TRBD1 (5 bases). This CDR3 comprises 14 residues. Germline assignment: CDR1 SNHLY and CDR2 FYNNEI. Trimming took off 7 bases at V and 7 bases at J, with 14 bases between the two ends. Here the CDR3 DNA reads TGTGCCAGCACCTCTCGGGGGGGGAATTCACCCCTCCACTTT. Protein product: CASTSRGGNSPLHF.

CDR3 DNA sequence: TGCGCCAGCAGCGGGGGACTAGCGGGGTCCCCTACCAAAAACATTCAGTACTTC. Translating it yields CASSGGLAGSPTKNIQYF. The J gene is TRBJ2-4, the V gene TRBV5-1, with 13 bases lining up with TRBD2. Losses at the gene ends were 4 bases for V and 2 bases for J; bases not matched to a gene: 9. The germline CDR1 and CDR2 sequences are SGHRS and YFSETQ. The CDR3 contains 18 residues. The variable domain in full, completed from reference TRBV5-1 and TRBJ2-4, reads KAGVTQTPRYLIKTRGQQVTLSCSPISGHRSVSWYQQTPGQGLQFLFEYFSETQRNKGNFPGRFSGRQFSNSRSEMNVSTLELGDSALYLCASSGGLAGSPTKNIQYFGAGTRLSVL.

This rearrangement joins TRBV11-3 to TRBJ2-2, with D tentatively TRBD1 (6 bases). The CDR3 has 13 amino acids. The V and J ends lost 6 bases and 5 bases respectively, with 10 bases between them. CDR1 SGHNT and CDR2 YENEEA come from the germline V gene. Here the CDR3 reads CASSFTGTGELFF. The CDR3 coding sequence is TGTGCCAGCAGTTTTACAGGGACCGGGGAGCTGTTTTTT.

V and J are TRBV21-1 and TRBJ1-6; TRBD1, the table's D call, lacks a check against the DNA. TRBV21-1 is described as a pseudogene. The CDR3 consists of 13 residues. The CDR3 DNA sequence: TGTGCCAGATCCCACAGGGGAAATTCACCCCTCCACTTT. Translation gives CARSHRGNSPLHF.

J is TRBJ1-2 and V is TRBV19, with TRBD1 identical over 9 bases. The junction had 5 bases not matched to a gene; V was cut back by 2 bases and J by 4 bases. This CDR3 has 15 residues. Germline V gives CDR1 LNHDA, CDR2 SQIVND (reference sequence). CDR3 region: CASSITTGGGYGYTF. The CDR3 DNA follows: TGTGCCAGTAGTATAACCACAGGGGGCGGCTATGGCTACACCTTC.

The chain carries TRBV24-1 and TRBJ2-1; TRBD2 aligns across 9 bases. Per germline, CDR1 KGHDR and CDR2 SFDVKD. CDR3 size: 17 residues. The trim removed 5 bases at V and 4 bases at J, leaving 11 bases unmatched. CDR3 sequence reads: CATSGGASGGLYNEQFF. Written as DNA, the CDR3 is TGTGCCACCAGTGGAGGGGCCAGCGGGGGGCTTTACAATGAGCAGTTCTTC.

The V call is TRBV6-2 or TRBV6-3, the J call TRBJ1-4; D is uncertain. Trimming took off 2 bases at V and 8 bases at J, with 18 bases between the two ends. Germline V lookup: CDR1 MNHEY, CDR2 SVGEGT. CDR3 size: 16 residues. CDR3 coding DNA: TGTGCCAGCAGTTACCCGGCAGCCCCCGGAGGGGAAAAACTGTTTTTT. Protein: CASSYPAAPGGEKLFF.

The V gene is TRBV11-1, the J gene TRBJ2-5, with D tentatively TRBD1 (5 bases). Trimming left V 1 base short and J 6 bases short, with 12 bases between. This CDR3 is 14 amino acids long. The germline CDR1 and CDR2 sequences are SGHAT and FQDESV (reference sequence). The CDR3 region has the DNA TGTGCCAGCAGCTTAGATTTTGGGGCCCAGACCCAGTACTTC. This codes for CASSLDFGAQTQYF.

The genes are TRBV7-9 and TRBJ1-1; D remains unclear. The CDR3 covers 12 residues. V shed 5 bases and J shed 7 bases, with 11 bases lying between them. Germline CDR1 reads SEHNR; CDR2 reads FQNEAQ (reference sequence). This CDR3 reads CASSAGGNEAFF. CDR3 coding DNA: TGTGCCAGCAGCGCCGGAGGGAATGAAGCTTTCTTT.

The V gene is TRBV30, the J gene TRBJ2-1; D unclear. CDR3 size: 14 residues. V was trimmed by 0 bases and J by 0 bases, leaving 6 bases between them. Germline V gene lookup returns CDR1 GTSNPN and CDR2 SVGIG (reference sequence). As DNA, the CDR3 is TGTGCCTGGAGTGTAGAGAGCTCCTACAATGAGCAGTTCTTC. Translated: CAWSVESSYNEQFF.

The V gene is TRBV6-2 or TRBV6-3, the J gene TRBJ1-2, with D perhaps TRBD1 (5 bases). Germline assignment: CDR1 MNHEY and CDR2 SVGEGT. V lost 4 bases and J lost 2, with 14 bases in between. The CDR3 runs to 15 residues. The CDR3 reads CASSSDSLINYGYTF. The CDR3, as DNA: TGTGCCAGCAGTTCCGACAGCCTCATAAACTATGGCTACACCTTC.

In DNA form, the CDR3 reads TGTGCCAGTAGTATCGCCCAGGTGGGTGGCACTGAAGCTTTCTTT. This translates into CASSIAQVGGTEAFF. The chain uses TRBV19 and TRBJ1-1; D is uncertain. V lost 3 bases and J lost 4, with 15 bases in between. The V gene's germline CDR1 is LNHDA and CDR2 SQIVND (reference sequence). This CDR3 is built from 15 residues.

The chain combines TRBV28 with TRBJ1-6; D unresolved. The germline CDR1 and CDR2 sequences are MDHEN and SYDVKM. The V gene lost 4 bases and the J gene lost 0 bases, with 7 bases spanning the gap. The CDR3 covers 15 residues. The CDR3 reads CASSSGFSYNSPLHF. The CDR3 DNA is TGTGCCAGCAGTTCCGGGTTCTCCTATAATTCACCCCTCCACTTT.

This chain connects TRBV7-2 to TRBJ1-1; no clear D gene. V lost 5 bases to trimming and J lost 1 base, with 8 bases between them. This CDR3 is 13 amino acids long. CDR1 is SGHTA and CDR2 is FQGNSA in the germline V gene. The CDR3 nucleotides are TGTGCCAGCAGCGTACAGCAGAACACTGAAGCTTTCTTT. This translates into CASSVQQNTEAFF.

This chain joins TRBV5-1 and TRBJ1-1, with D uncertain. The germline CDR1 and CDR2 sequences are SGHRS and YFSETQ. Trimming removed 4 bases at V and 0 bases at J, with 13 bases between. The CDR3 length is 15 residues. The CDR3 loop is CASSPYAIMNTEAFF. The CDR3 DNA follows: TGCGCCAGCAGCCCCTACGCTATTATGAACACTGAAGCTTTCTTT.

J is TRBJ1-2 and V is TRBV5-4, with 8 bases lining up with TRBD1. V lost 4 bases and J lost 2; bases outside the gene matches: 4. CDR3 length equals 14 residues. Germline CDR1 reads SGHNT; CDR2 reads YYREEE (reference sequence). CDR3 DNA sequence: TGTGCCAGCAGCCCAGGACAGGGCAACTATGGCTACACCTTC. This gives the protein CASSPGQGNYGYTF.

This clone was counted between two and nine times. V usage is TRBV29-1 and J usage is TRBJ2-7, with 7 bases aligning to TRBD1. Trimming at V came to 4 bases and at J to 5 bases, leaving 11 bases not matched to a gene. The CDR3 totals 14 residues. Germline V gene lookup returns CDR1 SQVTM and CDR2 ANQGSEA. The CDR3 bases are TGCAGCGTTGTGTTCCTGCGAGGGGGCGACGAGCAGTACTTC. It is translated as CSVVFLRGGDEQYF.

A single count supports this clone. The J gene is TRBJ2-1, the V gene TRBV10-3; D not certain. Germline loops: CDR1 ENHRY, CDR2 SYGVKD. Trimming stripped 7 bases from V and 0 bases from J, with 7 bases between. The CDR3 length is 13 residues. The CDR3 DNA reads TGTGCCATCACGCCAGACTCCTACAATGAGCAGTTCTTC. The encoded protein is CAITPDSYNEQFF.